These T cell receptor beta chains were read from a single sample in a study of blood T cells in healthy people across ages. TCRdb redid the calling of the 5' RACE reads with MiXCR, one entry per CDR3 protein. The sample shows about 670,000 distinct CDR3 sequences, about 50% of them seen only once. The sequenced material came from blood. All receptors come from a woman aged 80 or older in good health. Both conserved end residues are trimmed from each CDR3.

>13|TRBJ2-3|TRBV24-1
ATSDSGGACDTQY
>13|.|TRBV4-2
ASSQESGGHYEQY
>12|TRBJ2-5|TRBV20-1
TAGTSGSQETQY
>14|TRBJ2-7|TRBV19
ASSPYRGQEPLEQY
>11|TRBJ2-3|TRBV2
ATLGLNTDTQY
>11|TRBJ1-2|TRBV14
ASSQAPSGGYT
>9|TRBJ2-1|TRBV10-3
ATDGYNEQF
>10|TRBJ2-7|TRBV2
ASSDLTYEQY
>10|TRBJ1-1|TRBV12-3/TRBV12-4
ASSLGSPRAF
>13|TRBJ2-7|TRBV12-3/TRBV12-4
ASSPSGGTYNEQY
>13|TRBJ2-5|TRBV10-3
AISESWGRSGTQY
>10|TRBJ2-5|TRBV2
ASSARWETQY
>12|TRBJ1-1|TRBV29-1
SVEIPGSNTEAF
>9|TRBJ1-1|TRBV10-3
AISGPEGAF
>16|TRBJ1-2|TRBV4-3
ASSQGWGQGHSNYGYT
>13|TRBJ1-2|TRBV29-1
SVLGTGQEIYGYT
>14|TRBJ2-1|TRBV29-1
SVAGGLVQSYNEQF
>14|TRBJ2-1|TRBV5-1
ASSLNEAGSYNEQF
>11|TRBJ2-5|TRBV10-3
ATSRAPQETQY
>13|TRBJ2-1|TRBV20-1
SARDARSGRNEQF
>13|TRBJ2-3|TRBV12-3/TRBV12-4
ASSLAPSVRDTQY
>12|TRBJ2-3|TRBV7-2
ASSFARGTDTQY
>13|TRBJ2-5|TRBV30
AWSVKDTGGETQY
>17|TRBJ2-6|TRBV4-2
ASSWDSIQTSSGANVLT
>13|TRBJ2-1|TRBV20-1
SASLGGGEESEQF
>10|TRBJ2-4|TRBV2
ASSVTRNIQY
>10|TRBJ2-7|TRBV7-9
ASSLASSMQY
>13|TRBJ2-3|TRBV4-1
ASRVQGGWTDTQY
>13|TRBJ1-2|TRBV12-3/TRBV12-4
ASSYRVGTDYGYT
>14|TRBJ2-6|TRBV7-6
ASSRQGTSGANVLT
>13|TRBJ2-7|TRBV2
ASGYPGATYNEQY
>13|TRBJ2-1|TRBV12-3/TRBV12-4
ASSKGLAGVYEQF
>13|TRBJ2-3|TRBV20-1
SAPSSKGVTDTQY
>13|TRBJ1-6|TRBV6-5
ASRRRDSPDSPLH
>12|TRBJ2-2|TRBV9
AGSVAVGTGELF
>15|TRBJ2-3|TRBV4-2
ASSQDAGAGSTDTQY
>12|TRBJ1-2|TRBV6-6
ASSPRGGASGYT
>12|TRBJ2-5|TRBV29-1
SVDRRVGQETQY
>11|TRBJ2-3|TRBV29-1
SVRRGSADTQY
>14|TRBJ2-1|TRBV10-3
AITTGAGGPGNEQF
>9|TRBJ2-3|TRBV2
ASSPARTQY
>13|TRBJ2-1|TRBV7-3
ASSYAGGAYNERF
>18|TRBJ2-7|TRBV4-2
TSSQEILSSGGAFSYEQY
>13|TRBJ2-5|TRBV5-4
ASSLGESSYDEQY
>11|TRBJ2-7|TRBV10-3
AITPGQPYEQY
>14|TRBJ1-2|TRBV29-1
SVERDRGLVNYGYT
>12|TRBJ2-7|TRBV18
ASSPLGQGSEQY
>11|TRBJ2-3|TRBV20-1
SARDRRVHTQY
>14|TRBJ2-1|TRBV12-3/TRBV12-4
ASSFRGPPSYNEQF
>13|TRBJ1-6|TRBV27
ASSLGTGANSPLH
>14|TRBJ2-3|TRBV9
ASSARTGSFPHTQY
>13|.|TRBV7-2
ASSLSASGRGEQY
>14|TRBJ2-1|TRBV5-1
ASSWTLTGDHNEQF
>12|TRBJ1-1|TRBV18
ASSPGTAYTEAF
>12|TRBJ1-6|TRBV30
AWSGRGLGSPLH
>11|TRBJ2-5|TRBV7-9
ASSLVGFETQY
>13|TRBJ1-1|TRBV12-3/TRBV12-4
ASSFRRGDHTEAF